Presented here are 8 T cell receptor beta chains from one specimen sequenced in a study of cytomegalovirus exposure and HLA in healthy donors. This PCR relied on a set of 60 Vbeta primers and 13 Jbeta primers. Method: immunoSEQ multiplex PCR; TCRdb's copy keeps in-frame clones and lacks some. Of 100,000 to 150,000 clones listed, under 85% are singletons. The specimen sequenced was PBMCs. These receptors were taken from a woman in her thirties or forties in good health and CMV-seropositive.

The CDR3 reads CASSTGTSGSEQYF. The CDR3 nucleotides read TGTGCCAGCAGCACCGGGACTAGCGGCTCGGAGCAGTACTTC. This chain links TRBV5-5 with TRBJ2-7, with TRBD2 matching 11 bases. This CDR3 spans 14 amino acids. J was trimmed by 7 bases and V by 4 bases; bases with no gene match: 7. Germline assignment: CDR1 SGHKS and CDR2 YYEKEE (reference sequence).

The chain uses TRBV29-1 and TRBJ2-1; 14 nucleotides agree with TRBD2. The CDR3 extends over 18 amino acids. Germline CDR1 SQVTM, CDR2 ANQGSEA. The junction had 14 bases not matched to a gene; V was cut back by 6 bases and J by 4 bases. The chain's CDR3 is CSVLTGLAGGNPYNEQFF. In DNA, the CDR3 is TGCAGCGTCCTTACCGGACTAGCGGGAGGTAATCCATACAATGAGCAGTTCTTC.

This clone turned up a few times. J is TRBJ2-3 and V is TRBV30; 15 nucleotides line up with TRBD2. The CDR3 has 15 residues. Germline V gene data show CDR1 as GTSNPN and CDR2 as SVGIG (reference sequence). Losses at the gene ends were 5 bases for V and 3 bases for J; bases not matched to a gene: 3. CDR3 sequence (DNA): TGTGCCTGGGGACTAGCGGGAGGGGGTACAGATACGCAGTATTTT. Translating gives CAWGLAGGGTDTQYF.

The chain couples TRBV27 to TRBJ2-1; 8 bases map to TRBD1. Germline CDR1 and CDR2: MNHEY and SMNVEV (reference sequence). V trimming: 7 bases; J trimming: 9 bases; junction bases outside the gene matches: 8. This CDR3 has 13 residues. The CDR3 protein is CASIGQGRGEQFF. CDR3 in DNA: TGTGCCAGCATAGGACAGGGAAGGGGTGAGCAGTTCTTC.

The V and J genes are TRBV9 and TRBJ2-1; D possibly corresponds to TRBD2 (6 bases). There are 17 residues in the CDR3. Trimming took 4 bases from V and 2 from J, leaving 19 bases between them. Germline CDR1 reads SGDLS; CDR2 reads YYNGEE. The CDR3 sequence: CASSPLRRGAPYNEQFF. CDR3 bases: TGTGCCAGCAGCCCTCTTAGGAGGGGCGCTCCCTACAATGAGCAGTTCTTC.

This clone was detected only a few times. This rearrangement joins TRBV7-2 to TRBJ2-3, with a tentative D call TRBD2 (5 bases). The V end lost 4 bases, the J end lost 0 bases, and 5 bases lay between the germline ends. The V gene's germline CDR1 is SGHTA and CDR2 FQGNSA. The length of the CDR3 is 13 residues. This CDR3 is CASSWTSTDTQYF. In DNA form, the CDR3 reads TGTGCCAGCAGCTGGACTAGCACAGATACGCAGTATTTT.

For the CDR3, the DNA is TGTGCCAGCAGTCGCCTCAGGAGCCGTACTAGCGGGAGGGGGTACAATGAGCAGTTCTTC. This translates into CASSRLRSRTSGRGYNEQFF. The gene calls are TRBV28 and TRBJ2-1, with 13 nucleotides matching TRBD2. The ends lost 5 bases at V and 4 bases at J; junction bases unmatched: 17. In germline, CDR1 is MDHEN, CDR2 SYDVKM. This CDR3 is built from 20 residues.

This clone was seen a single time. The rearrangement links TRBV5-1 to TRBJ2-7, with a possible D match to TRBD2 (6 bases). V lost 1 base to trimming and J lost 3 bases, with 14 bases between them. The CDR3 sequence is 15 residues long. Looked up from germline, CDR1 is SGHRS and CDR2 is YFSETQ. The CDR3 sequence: CASSLSPSAGYEQYF. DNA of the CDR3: TGCGCCAGCAGCTTGTCCCCTAGCGCGGGCTACGAGCAGTACTTC. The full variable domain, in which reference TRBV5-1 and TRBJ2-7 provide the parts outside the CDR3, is KAGVTQTPRYLIKTRGQQVTLSCSPISGHRSVSWYQQTPGQGLQFLFEYFSETQRNKGNFPGRFSGRQFSNSRSEMNVSTLELGDSALYLCASSLSPSAGYEQYFGPGTRLTVT.